Presented here are 5 T cell receptor beta chains from one specimen sequenced in a study of neurological immune-mediated disorders. TCRdb reprocessed the 5' RACE reads via MiXCR and lists one record per CDR3 protein. The sample carries under 15,000 distinct CDR3 sequences, 13% recorded once. The sequenced sample consisted of CD8+ T cells from blood. The receptors were sampled from a female donor with HTLV-1-associated myelopathy (HAM/TSP).

The chain recombines TRBV9 with TRBJ1-1; 7 bases line up with TRBD1. Germline CDR1 and CDR2: SGDLS and YYNGEE. The CDR3 runs to 17 residues. V lost 4 bases to trimming and J lost 1 base; unmatched junction nucleotides: 13. CDR3 sequence (DNA): TGTGCCAGCAGCATGAGCTGGCAGGGGGGACCGAACACTGAAGCTTTCTTT. Amino acid sequence: CASSMSWQGGPNTEAFF.

This clonotype was seen at least ten times. J is TRBJ2-5 and V is TRBV9, with a tentative D call TRBD1 (6 bases). The CDR3 is 15 amino acids. V was trimmed by 0 bases and J by 5 bases, leaving 14 bases between them. In germline, CDR1 is SGDLS, CDR2 YYNGEE. DNA for the CDR3: TGTGCCAGCAGCGTAGAAGGCAGGGGTGGTGAGACCCAGTACTTC. Translating gives CASSVEGRGGETQYF.

Of note for this clonotype: One junction end does not reproduce the germline sequence, and a read error may be involved. The CDR3 region has the DNA TGTGCAAGCAGCCAAATGGAAATAGCGGGGATAGATACGCAGTATTTT. Its protein product is CASSQMEIAGIDTQYF. The J gene is TRBJ2-3, the V gene TRBV14; 8 nucleotides match TRBD2. This CDR3 region has 16 residues. Germline CDR1 is SGHDN and CDR2 is FVKESK.

This clonotype is judged medium-sized (0.01 to 0.1%). This chain uses TRBV29-1 with TRBJ1-2; 8 bases are a match to TRBD1. The CDR3 is 16 amino acids. Trimming took 8 bases from V and 0 from J; bases not matched to a gene: 14. CDR1 is SQVTM, CDR2 ANQGSEA, per germline. The CDR3: CSTAGTGGRANYGYTF. The CDR3 DNA reads TGCAGCACCGCCGGGACAGGAGGGAGAGCTAACTATGGCTACACCTTC. Full variable domain (remainder filled in from reference TRBV29-1 and TRBJ1-2): SAVISQKPSRDICQRGTSLTIQCQVDSQVTMMFWYRQQPGQSLTLIATANQGSEATYESGFVIDKFPISRPNLTFSTLTVSNMSPEDSSIYLCSTAGTGGRANYGYTFGSGTRLTVV.

Relative to its sample, this clonotype is medium-sized. This chain uses TRBV15 with TRBJ2-4, with TRBD2 matching over 7 bases. The CDR3 runs 14 residues. V shed 0 bases and J 9 bases; nucleotides not matched to a gene: 5. Germline CDR1 LNHNV, CDR2 YYDKDF (reference sequence). In nucleotides, the CDR3 is TGTGCCACCAGCAGAGATGCGGGAGAGTTCATTCAGTACTTC. Translation gives CATSRDAGEFIQYF.